In its sample, the clone carrying this T cell receptor (beta chain) was seen many times. The CDR3 has 14 residues. The V end lost 6 bases, the J end lost 7 bases, and 13 bases lay between the germline ends. Germline lookup yields CDR1 MNHEY and CDR2 SMNVEV (reference sequence). Each CDR3 protein is one row after TCRdb ran MiXCR on the 5' RACE reads. This sample has more than 50,000 distinct CDR3 sequences, with about 3.5% found just once. The data were obtained in a study of neurological immune-mediated disorders. V usage is TRBV27 and J usage is TRBJ1-6; D remains unclear. This receptor was taken from a woman in her fifties or sixties with multiple sclerosis. The sample was PBMCs. CDR3 residues: CASSRFTVNSPLHF. The CDR3 DNA follows: TGTGCCAGCAGCCGGTTTACAGTCAATTCACCCCTCCACTTT.